These T cell receptor beta chains were read from a single sample in a study of T-cell memory formation after mild COVID-19. TCRdb ran MiXCR on the 5' RACE reads and lists one entry per CDR3 protein. Found here are some 330,000 distinct CDR3 sequences, under 25% of them singletons; the top ten hold about 12%. Sequenced: PBMCs or a T cell subset sorted from them (not recorded which). All receptors come from an adult woman who had mild COVID-19 (a few samples of this study predate the infection). Cell type and time point are not known. CDR3s leave out the opening cysteine and the closing phenylalanine or tryptophan. Each record gives: V gene, J gene, CDR3 protein.

TRBV6-2/TRBV6-3	TRBJ2-5	ASSYSAETQY
TRBV9	TRBJ2-7	ASSVDRGFHEQY
TRBV19	TRBJ2-5	ASSIVPQETQY
TRBV12-3/TRBV12-4	TRBJ2-1	ASSSTGPEF
TRBV18	TRBJ2-2	ASSPPGLAGGTTGEMF
TRBV5-1	TRBJ2-2	ASSLAPRDHTGELF
TRBV6-1	TRBJ2-1	ASRGEEREDLFYEQF
TRBV3-1	TRBJ1-1	ASSQEGGSGTF
TRBV9	TRBJ2-5	ASSLTPAGRETQY
TRBV9	TRBJ2-2	ASSAPHRGFGDTGELF
TRBV5-6	TRBJ1-1	ATSTGTGRVGTEAF
TRBV7-9	TRBJ2-1	ASSLQGYRF
TRBV6-5	TRBJ2-1	ASSPDRVVEF
TRBV11-3	TRBJ2-3	ASSPQTSENTDTQY
TRBV29-1	TRBJ1-3	SVGRGSGNTIY
TRBV12-3/TRBV12-4	TRBJ2-7	ASSVQGDYNEQY
TRBV7-2	TRBJ2-1	ASSPQRPRGEQF
TRBV14	TRBJ1-4	ASSHRTGAPREKLF
TRBV2	TRBJ2-3	ASRGREGNTDTQY
TRBV29-1	TRBJ2-2	SVKGTSGSDTGELF
TRBV6-2/TRBV6-3	TRBJ1-1	ASSYPYRAVGAF
TRBV5-1	TRBJ2-2	ASMVVLDAGELF
TRBV5-1	TRBJ2-7	ASSFGAAPGEQY
TRBV25-1	TRBJ2-6	ASSEAGGESGANVLT
TRBV3-1	TRBJ1-5	ASSRGQGNFQPQH
TRBV30	TRBJ2-3	AWGTTTQY
TRBV11-3	TRBJ1-1	ASSFSQPNTEAF
TRBV9	TRBJ2-5	ASGSGQETQY
TRBV7-9	TRBJ1-6	ASSPGTGGNISPLH
TRBV29-1	TRBJ2-7	SVGGDRYEQY
TRBV3-1	TRBJ2-5	ASSRDPRGETQY
TRBV27	TRBJ2-5	ASSSIAGGRETQY
TRBV10-3	TRBJ2-1	AISERLSGNNEQF
TRBV6-1	TRBJ2-1	ASSDQIAGSYNEQF